This T cell receptor beta chain was sequenced for a study of T cells in Graves' hyperthyroidism and ophthalmopathy. Study-wide points: Most clonotypes expanded in the thyroid (above 0.001) were also present in blood.

Newly diagnosed patients aged 18 to 65 had hyperthyroidism of under 2 months' duration. This clonotype was detected many times. Its specificity is not known. Amplified TCR beta CDR3 regions came from RNA transcripts. The HTBI primer set was used in a first-round RT-PCR of the TCR CDR3. TCRdb independently ran MiXCR on the multiplex PCR reads; one entry per CDR3 protein. This sample has about 710,000 distinct CDR3 sequences, with about 16% found just once. The germline V gene encodes CDR1 LGHDT and CDR2 YNNKEL (reference sequence). The CDR3 consists of 15 residues. Trimming removed 5 bases from V and 0 bases from J; junction bases left unmatched: 5.

The source material was blood. The rearrangement links TRBV3-1 to TRBJ1-1, with 8 bases aligning to TRBD1. The TCR originated in a man aged 18 to 29 with Graves' hyperthyroidism. The CDR3 sequence is CASSTRQGLNTEAFF. The DNA of the CDR3 is TGTGCCAGCAGCACCCGACAGGGGCTGAACACTGAAGCTTTCTTT.